The 20 T cell receptor beta chains in this list originate from one sample, sequenced in a study of molecular identifiers for immune sequencing clone quantification. TCRdb ran MiXCR on the PCR reads and lists one entry per CDR3 protein. The sample yields over 550,000 distinct CDR3 sequences, over 25% seen once. Sample: naive CD8+ T cells from blood, with Jurkat cell RNA spiked in. This sample's subset: FACS-sorted CD8+CD4-CCR7+CD45RA+ naive T cells. All receptors derive from a human donor in good health. Some libraries in this study had Jurkat cell RNA spiked in.

This clonotype appeared many times. J is TRBJ2-3 and V is TRBV9; 11 nucleotides agree with TRBD2. The V segment lost 3 bases and the J segment 2 bases; nucleotides outside the gene matches: 8. CDR1 is SGDLS and CDR2 is YYNGEE in the germline V gene. The CDR3 loop spans 17 amino acids. The CDR3: CASSGDPGLAATDTQYF. In nucleotides, the CDR3 is TGTGCCAGCAGCGGAGATCCGGGACTAGCGGCCACAGATACGCAGTATTTT.

This clonotype appeared many times. The CDR3 DNA reads TGCAGCGTCGCACACTCAGGTCAACAGTACTTC. It specifies CSVAHSGQQYF. J is TRBJ2-5 and V is TRBV29-1, with unresolved D. This CDR3 has 11 residues. Germline V gives CDR1 SQVTM, CDR2 ANQGSEA. V was clipped by 6 bases and J by 11 bases, with 16 bases between them.

This clonotype was detected ten times or more. The CDR3 DNA sequence: TGTGCCAGCAGTTTTGGGTTAGATACGCAGTATTTT. Protein product: CASSFGLDTQYF. The V gene is TRBV12-3 or TRBV12-4, the J gene TRBJ2-3; no clear D gene. CDR3 length: 12 residues. Trimming took off 3 bases at V and 5 bases at J, with 6 bases between the two ends.

In this sample, this clonotype turned up many times. The gene calls are TRBV7-9 and TRBJ1-5; perhaps TRBD1 as D (6 bases). Germline V gives CDR1 SEHNR, CDR2 FQNEAQ (reference sequence). This CDR3 has 15 residues. Trimming removed 1 base from V and 4 bases from J, with 11 bases in between. The CDR3 DNA follows: TGTGCCAGCAGCTTAGGAGGACAGTCTAATCAGCCCCAGCATTTT. Translated: CASSLGGQSNQPQHF.

This clonotype has ten or more counts. The chain joins TRBV7-2 to TRBJ2-3; D is perhaps TRBD2 (6 bases). This CDR3 has 12 residues. The germline V and J ends were trimmed by 8 bases and 10 bases, with 16 bases remaining between them. Per germline, CDR1 SGHTA and CDR2 FQGNSA. DNA for the CDR3: TGTGCCAGCCATTCCGCGGGAAATCCGCAGTATTTT. It encodes CASHSAGNPQYF.

Concerning this clonotype itself: A much larger clone is a single base away; this may be a read error. This chain uses TRBV2 with TRBJ1-5; D is undetermined. From germline, CDR1 is SNHLY and CDR2 FYNNEI. This CDR3 comprises 17 residues. Trimming cost V 2 bases and J 0 bases, with 14 bases left between them. CDR3 sequence: CASSEFSVTYSNQPQHF. The CDR3 DNA is TGTGCCAGCAGTGAATTTTCGGTAACGTATAGCAATCAGCCCCAGCATTTT. Full variable domain (remainder filled in from reference TRBV2 and TRBJ1-5): EPEVTQTPSHQVTQMGQEVILRCVPISNHLYFYWYRQILGQKVEFLVSFYNNEISEKSEIFDDQFSVERPDGSNFTLKIRSTKLEDSAMYFCASSEFSVTYSNQPQHFGDGTRLSIL.

This chain joins TRBV19 and TRBJ2-7; a weak D match, TRBD1 (5 bases). This CDR3 contains 14 residues. Trimming took off 3 bases at V and 3 bases at J, with 12 bases between the two ends. The germline V gene encodes CDR1 LNHDA and CDR2 SQIVND (reference sequence). The CDR3 spells CASSMGLRGYEQYF. Here the CDR3 DNA reads TGTGCCAGTAGTATGGGGCTTCGCGGCTACGAGCAGTACTTC.

Worth noting for this clonotype: The junction shows a germline mismatch at one end, possibly a read error. The V and J genes are TRBV20-1 and TRBJ2-1; unclear D gene. The CDR3 runs 12 residues. CDR1 and CDR2 (germline): DFQATT, SNEGSKA (reference sequence). The CDR3, as DNA: TGCAGTGCTAGAGAATGGGCTCCTGAGCAATCCTTC. Protein product: CSAREWAPEQSF.

Concerning this clonotype: A much bigger clone sits one base away, suggesting this may be a read error. The gene calls are TRBV11-2 and TRBJ1-1; D is unclear. The V gene's germline CDR1 is SGHAT and CDR2 FQNNGV. CDR3 length equals 16 residues. The CDR3 here is CASSVDLFSMNTEAFF. The CDR3 DNA sequence: TGTGCCAGCAGCGTAGATCTCTTCAGCATGAACACTGAAGCTTTCTTT.

The rearrangement joins TRBV24-1 to TRBJ1-4, with D perhaps matching TRBD1 (6 bases). Trimming left V 3 bases short and J 8 bases short, with 36 bases between. CDR3 length: 22 amino acids. Germline V gene sequence: CDR1 KGHDR, CDR2 SFDVKD. CDR3 sequence (DNA): TGTGCCACCAGTGATACAGCTGGCGACCCCAGCGGGGGCGATCCGACGGGCGAAAAACTGTTTTTT. It codes for CATSDTAGDPSGGDPTGEKLFF.

This clonotype was recorded at least ten times. The chain recombines TRBV23-1 with TRBJ1-6; tentative D call: TRBD1 (6 bases). TRBV23-1 is flagged as an ORF with uncertain function. This CDR3 contains 16 residues. V lost 2 bases and J 7 bases, leaving 15 bases between the germline ends. DNA of the CDR3: TGCGCCAGCAGTCAAGATCAGGACAGCAAGAATTCACCCCTCCACTTT. It yields the protein CASSQDQDSKNSPLHF.

This clonotype was detected many times. The chain has TRBV20-1 and TRBJ2-7; 9 nucleotides line up with TRBD2. CDR1 is DFQATT and CDR2 is SNEGSKA in the germline V gene (reference sequence). V gave up 4 bases and J gave up 5 bases; unmatched junction bases: 9. The CDR3 runs 14 residues. In nucleotides, the CDR3 is TGCAGTGCTACGACCGGGACTAGCTTCCACGAGCAGTACTTC. Its protein product is CSATTGTSFHEQYF.

On this clonotype itself: Just one base apart from a much larger clone, this may be a read error. The chain links TRBV6-6 to TRBJ2-7; 10 bases align to TRBD1. CDR1 MNHNY and CDR2 SVGAGI come from the germline V gene (reference sequence). There are 18 residues in the CDR3. CDR3 DNA sequence: TGTGCCAGCAGTTACCGGGACAGGGGAGAAATATTCTCCTGCGAGCAGTACTTC. It is translated as CASSYRDRGEIFSCEQYF.

Concerning this clonotype: One end of the junction fails to match germline, which may point to a read error. The chain joins TRBV6-2 or TRBV6-3 to TRBJ1-1, with no clear D. The germline gives CDR1 MNHEY, CDR2 SVGEGT. The length of the CDR3 is 12 residues. The CDR3 DNA sequence: TGTGCCAGCAGTTGGATGAACACTGTAGCTTTCTTT. Protein product: CASSWMNTVAFF.

Remarks on this clonotype: One end of the junction does not line up with germline, which may come from a read error. J is TRBJ1-5 and V is TRBV27, with D possibly matching TRBD1 (6 bases). CDR3 length: 17 residues. From germline, CDR1 is MNHEY and CDR2 SMNVEV (reference sequence). In DNA, the CDR3 is TGTGCCAGCATTTTATCGATGTGGGGGCTCGGCAATCAGCCCCAGCATTTT. Translated, it gives CASILSMWGLGNQPQHF.

This clonotype was observed a handful of times. The gene calls are TRBV19 and TRBJ2-7; 8 bases align to TRBD2. The CDR3 spans 15 residues. CDR1 is LNHDA, CDR2 SQIVND, per germline (reference sequence). After removal of 5 bases from V and 1 base from J, the junction contained 7 bases not matched to a gene. This chain's CDR3 is CASSPDSGGSYEQYF. The CDR3 DNA reads TGTGCCAGTAGTCCGGACTCGGGAGGGTCCTACGAGCAGTACTTC.

The count of this clonotype is one. With a much larger clone just one base away, this may be a read error. The rearrangement joins TRBV5-6 to TRBJ2-7; D not certain. The CDR3 extends over 13 amino acids. Germline lookup yields CDR1 SGHDT and CDR2 YYEEEE. V was cut by 6 bases and J by 3 bases, with 13 bases left in between. For the CDR3, the DNA is TGTGCCAGCAACCCGAGGCCGGACTACGAGCAGTACTTC. Translation gives CASNPRPDYEQYF.

Comment on this clonotype: With a much larger clone just one base away, this may be a read error. The rearrangement links TRBV9 to TRBJ2-6; perhaps TRBD1 as D (5 bases). The CDR3 contains 16 residues. Germline V gene sequence: CDR1 SGDLS, CDR2 YYNGEE. CDR3 sequence (DNA): TGTGCCAGCAGCGTAGCGCGGAACTCTGGGGCCCACGTCCTGACTTTC. Its protein product is CASSVARNSGAHVLTF.

As for this clonotype: Mismatch with germline at one junction end may stem from a read error. CDR3 residues: CASARGPPPPPHF. The CDR3 nucleotides are TGTGCCAGCGCCAGGGGCCCCCCTCCGCCCCCGCATTTT. The chain links TRBV2 to TRBJ1-5, with D perhaps TRBD1 (6 bases). Germline loops: CDR1 SNHLY, CDR2 FYNNEI. CDR3 size: 13 residues.

This clonotype has just a few counts. The chain joins TRBV7-9 to TRBJ2-5; no reliable D call. V was clipped by 1 base and J by 2 bases, with 5 bases between them. The CDR3 covers 13 residues. CDR1 is SEHNR, CDR2 FQNEAQ, per germline (reference sequence). CDR3 residues: CASSLVLQETQYF. CDR3 DNA: TGTGCCAGCAGCTTAGTTCTACAAGAGACCCAGTACTTC.